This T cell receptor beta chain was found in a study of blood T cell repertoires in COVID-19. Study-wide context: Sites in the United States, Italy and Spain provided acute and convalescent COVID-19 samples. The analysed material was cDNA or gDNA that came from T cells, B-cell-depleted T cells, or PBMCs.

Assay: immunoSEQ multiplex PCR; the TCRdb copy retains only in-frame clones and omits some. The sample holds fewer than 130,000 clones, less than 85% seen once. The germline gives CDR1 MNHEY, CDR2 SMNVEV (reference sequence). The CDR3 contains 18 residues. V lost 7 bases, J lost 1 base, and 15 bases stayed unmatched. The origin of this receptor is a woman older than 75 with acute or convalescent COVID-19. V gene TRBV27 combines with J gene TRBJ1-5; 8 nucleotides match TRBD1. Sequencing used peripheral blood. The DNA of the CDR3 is TGTGCCAGCAAGGTACAGGGGGGAATAATATCGAGCAATCAGCCCCAGCATTTT. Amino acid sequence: CASKVQGGIISSNQPQHF.